Listed below are T cell receptor beta chains from one sample, sequenced in a study of control samples from healthy donors and cancer patients. TCRdb keeps only in-frame clones here, not all; method: immunoSEQ multiplex PCR. The table lists roughly 200,000 clones. Source material: blood. Receptors originate from a woman in her 30s in good health. CDR3s include the opening cysteine and the closing phenylalanine or tryptophan. Fields, in order: D gene, V gene, J gene, CDR3 DNA, CDR3 protein. A D gene is named only where the DNA matches it firmly.

-	TRBV6-5	TRBJ2-7	TGTGCCAGCAGTCACGACGGACGGACCTACGAGCAGTACTTC	CASSHDGRTYEQYF
TRBD1	TRBV3-1/TRBV3-2	TRBJ1-1	TGTGCCAGCAGCCAAGAGAAATACCGGGACAGGGAAGCTTTCTTT	CASSQEKYRDREAFF
-	TRBV29-1	TRBJ2-5	TGCAGCGTTGATGGTGGAGAGTTGGAGACCCAGTACTTC	CSVDGGELETQYF
TRBD1	TRBV6-5	TRBJ2-3	TGTGCCAGTTCAGGGGGTCCCGGACACACAGATACGCAGTATTTT	CASSGGPGHTDTQYF
-	TRBV27	TRBJ2-3	TGTGCCAGCAGTGCCATCAACACAAGGGTACTAGCCGCAGATACGCAGTATTTT	CASSAINTRVLAADTQYF
TRBD1	TRBV10-1	TRBJ1-5	TGCGCCAGTGGACAGGGGGGTCAGCCCCAGCATTTT	CASGQGGQPQHF
TRBD2	TRBV6-4	TRBJ2-3	TGTGCCAGCAGTGAGGGGACTAGCGGGGGGGCAGATACGCAGTATTTT	CASSEGTSGGADTQYF
TRBD1	TRBV28	TRBJ2-7	TGTGCCAGCCGTGGCGGCCCAAGGACAGGGGGCGAGCAGTACTTC	CASRGGPRTGGEQYF
-	TRBV18	TRBJ1-1	TGTGCCAGCTCACCCTCACAGGTAATGAACACTGAAGCTTTCTTT	CASSPSQVMNTEAFF
TRBD1	TRBV25-1	TRBJ1-2	TGTGCCAGCAGGCGAGGACAGGGGACCTATGGCTACACCTTC	CASRRGQGTYGYTF
-	TRBV6-5	TRBJ2-5	TGTGCCAGCACCCGGGACCCCGGGGGAGAGACCCAGTACTTC	CASTRDPGGETQYF
-	TRBV10-3	TRBJ1-1	TGTGCCATCAGTGTTGGGGTATGGGGGACTGAAGCTTTCTTT	CAISVGVWGTEAFF
-	TRBV7-2	TRBJ1-5	TGTGCCAGCAGCTTAGCAGGGGCAGGGCATCAGCCCCAGCATTTT	CASSLAGAGHQPQHF
-	TRBV7-9	TRBJ1-3	TGTGCCAGCAGTGGGACTTCCCCTACGACTGCCCTCTCTGGAAACACCATATATTTT	CASSGTSPTTALSGNTIYF
-	TRBV29-1	TRBJ1-5	TGCAGCGCCCGGGAACCCAATCAGCCCCAGCATTTT	CSAREPNQPQHF
-	TRBV19	TRBJ2-5	TGTGCCAGTAGTATAGTGACAGGGAGGTCAGAGACCCAGTACTTC	CASSIVTGRSETQYF
-	TRBV15	TRBJ2-1	TGTGCCACCAGCTGGGGGGGGACAGCCCCTAAGCAGTTCTTC	CATSWGGTAPKQFF
TRBD1	TRBV4-1	TRBJ2-7	TGCGCCAGCAGCCCAAGTACAGGGGCTAGCTCCTACGAGCAGTACTTC	CASSPSTGASSYEQYF
TRBD1	TRBV3-1/TRBV3-2	TRBJ1-4	TGTGCCAGCAGCCAACTAGGGACAGCTAATGAAAAACTGTTTTTT	CASSQLGTANEKLFF
-	TRBV15	TRBJ1-2	TGTGCCACCAGCAGAGATAGAACAGGGAACTATGGCTACACCTTC	CATSRDRTGNYGYTF
TRBD2	TRBV4-1	TRBJ2-5	TGCGCCAGCAGCCAAGAAACCAGCGGGGAGGAGACCCAGTACTTC	CASSQETSGEETQYF
TRBD1	TRBV28	TRBJ1-2	TGTGCCAGCAGTTTGTACAGGGGGCAGGTCTCCACCTTC	CASSLYRGQVSTF
-	TRBV7-9	TRBJ2-3	TGTGCCAGCAGCTCCGGACATGGAGGGCTCACAGATACGCAGTATTTT	CASSSGHGGLTDTQYF
TRBD1	TRBV9	TRBJ1-2	TGTGCCAGCAGCGTAGAGATTGGGGGGCGGGACAGGCCTAAGTATGGCTACACCTTC	CASSVEIGGRDRPKYGYTF
-	TRBV3-1/TRBV3-2	TRBJ2-6	TGTGCCAGCAGCCAAGATCCCCGGGGCTCTGGGGCCAACGTCCTGACTTTC	CASSQDPRGSGANVLTF
-	TRBV6-5	TRBJ2-7	TGTGCCAGCAGTTACTCGATTACGGTCTCCTACGGGCAGTACTTC	CASSYSITVSYGQYF
-	TRBV25-1	TRBJ1-5	TGTGCCAGCAGTGACAGGGAGACAGACCGTCAGCCCCAGCATTTT	CASSDRETDRQPQHF
-	TRBV6-5	TRBJ1-6	TGTGCCATCGCTCTTACCCAGGGGTACTCACCCCTCCACTTT	CAIALTQGYSPLHF
-	TRBV12-3/TRBV12-4	TRBJ1-5	TGTGCCAGCAGTTTGAGAGGTCAGCCCCAGCATTTT	CASSLRGQPQHF
-	TRBV30	TRBJ2-3	TGTGCCTGGAGTATTCTGGCTAGCACAGATACGCAGTATTTT	CAWSILASTDTQYF
TRBD1	TRBV11-2	TRBJ2-3	TGTGCCAGCAGCCCCCGGGACAGGAGCACAGATACGCAGTATTTT	CASSPRDRSTDTQYF
-	TRBV28	TRBJ1-3	TGTGCCAGCAGTCCTACAGGCTCTGGAAACACCATATATTTT	CASSPTGSGNTIYF
-	TRBV5-1	TRBJ2-6	TGCGCCAGCAGGCGGGACACTGGGGCCAACGTCCTGACTTTC	CASRRDTGANVLTF
TRBD1	TRBV6-6	TRBJ1-2	TGTGCCAGCAGTTATCTGGGACAGCAATATGGCTACACCTTC	CASSYLGQQYGYTF
-	TRBV14	TRBJ1-5	TGTGCCAGCAGCCGGACGGAGGGACACCATTATAGCAATCAGCCCCAGCATTTT	CASSRTEGHHYSNQPQHF
-	TRBV19	TRBJ1-1	TGTGCCAGTAGTCCCGGGACATCACCTATGGGGACTGAAGCTTTCTTT	CASSPGTSPMGTEAFF
TRBD1	TRBV6-5	TRBJ1-5	TGTGCCAGCAGTTACGGGCCAGGGGGGCGCAATCAGCCCCAGCATTTT	CASSYGPGGRNQPQHF
TRBD1	TRBV28	TRBJ1-4	TGTGCCGCAGGGGGTGGGGGAACTAATGAAAAACTGTTTTTT	CAAGGGGTNEKLFF
-	TRBV30	TRBJ1-6	TGTGCCTGGAGTGCCCCCAGGGGATTAGGGAATTCACCCCTCCACTTT	CAWSAPRGLGNSPLHF
TRBD2	TRBV3-1/TRBV3-2	TRBJ2-7	TGTGCCAGCAGCCAAGGTCTAGCGGGGGGGAGGAACGAGCAGTACTTC	CASSQGLAGGRNEQYF
TRBD1	TRBV5-1	TRBJ2-4	TGCGCCAGCAGCTATTGGACAGGGGACGCCAAAAACATTCAGTACTTC	CASSYWTGDAKNIQYF
-	TRBV6-1	TRBJ1-5	TGTGCCAGCAGTGATTTATCTTATAGCAATCAGCCCCAGCATTTT	CASSDLSYSNQPQHF
-	TRBV4-1	TRBJ1-5	TGCGCCAGCAGCCACGGTGAGGGGGGCAATCAGCCCCAGCATTTT	CASSHGEGGNQPQHF
-	TRBV6-1	TRBJ1-3	TGTGCCAGCAGTGAAAGTGCCGTTCTTGGAAACACCATATATTTT	CASSESAVLGNTIYF
-	TRBV2	TRBJ1-1	TGTGCCAGCAGTGACAGGGTCCAGAACACTGAAGCTTTCTTT	CASSDRVQNTEAFF
-	TRBV27	TRBJ1-2	TGTGCCAGCAGTTTCAGCAGGGACCATGGCTACACCTTC	CASSFSRDHGYTF
-	TRBV7-9	TRBJ1-5	TGTGCCAGCAGCTTAGCCACAGGGAGAGGGGCGCCCCAGCATTTT	CASSLATGRGAPQHF
-	TRBV28	TRBJ2-7	TGTGCCAGCGGCACAGCGTACGAGCAGTACTTC	CASGTAYEQYF
TRBD2	TRBV11-2	TRBJ2-1	TGTGCCAGCAGCTCTCTAGCGGGGGGGGCCTACAATGAGCAGTTCTTC	CASSSLAGGAYNEQFF
-	TRBV5-1	TRBJ1-3	TGCGCCAGCAGCTTGGCTTCCCTAGGGACTGGAAACACCATATATTTT	CASSLASLGTGNTIYF
TRBD1	TRBV28	TRBJ1-4	TGTGCCAGCAGTTTATCTCCGGTGCGCAGGGGGCGCAGGGAAAAACTGTTTTTT	CASSLSPVRRGRREKLFF
-	TRBV18	TRBJ1-2	TGTGCCAGCTCACGAAGACAGGAAGACACCTATGGCTACACCTTC	CASSRRQEDTYGYTF